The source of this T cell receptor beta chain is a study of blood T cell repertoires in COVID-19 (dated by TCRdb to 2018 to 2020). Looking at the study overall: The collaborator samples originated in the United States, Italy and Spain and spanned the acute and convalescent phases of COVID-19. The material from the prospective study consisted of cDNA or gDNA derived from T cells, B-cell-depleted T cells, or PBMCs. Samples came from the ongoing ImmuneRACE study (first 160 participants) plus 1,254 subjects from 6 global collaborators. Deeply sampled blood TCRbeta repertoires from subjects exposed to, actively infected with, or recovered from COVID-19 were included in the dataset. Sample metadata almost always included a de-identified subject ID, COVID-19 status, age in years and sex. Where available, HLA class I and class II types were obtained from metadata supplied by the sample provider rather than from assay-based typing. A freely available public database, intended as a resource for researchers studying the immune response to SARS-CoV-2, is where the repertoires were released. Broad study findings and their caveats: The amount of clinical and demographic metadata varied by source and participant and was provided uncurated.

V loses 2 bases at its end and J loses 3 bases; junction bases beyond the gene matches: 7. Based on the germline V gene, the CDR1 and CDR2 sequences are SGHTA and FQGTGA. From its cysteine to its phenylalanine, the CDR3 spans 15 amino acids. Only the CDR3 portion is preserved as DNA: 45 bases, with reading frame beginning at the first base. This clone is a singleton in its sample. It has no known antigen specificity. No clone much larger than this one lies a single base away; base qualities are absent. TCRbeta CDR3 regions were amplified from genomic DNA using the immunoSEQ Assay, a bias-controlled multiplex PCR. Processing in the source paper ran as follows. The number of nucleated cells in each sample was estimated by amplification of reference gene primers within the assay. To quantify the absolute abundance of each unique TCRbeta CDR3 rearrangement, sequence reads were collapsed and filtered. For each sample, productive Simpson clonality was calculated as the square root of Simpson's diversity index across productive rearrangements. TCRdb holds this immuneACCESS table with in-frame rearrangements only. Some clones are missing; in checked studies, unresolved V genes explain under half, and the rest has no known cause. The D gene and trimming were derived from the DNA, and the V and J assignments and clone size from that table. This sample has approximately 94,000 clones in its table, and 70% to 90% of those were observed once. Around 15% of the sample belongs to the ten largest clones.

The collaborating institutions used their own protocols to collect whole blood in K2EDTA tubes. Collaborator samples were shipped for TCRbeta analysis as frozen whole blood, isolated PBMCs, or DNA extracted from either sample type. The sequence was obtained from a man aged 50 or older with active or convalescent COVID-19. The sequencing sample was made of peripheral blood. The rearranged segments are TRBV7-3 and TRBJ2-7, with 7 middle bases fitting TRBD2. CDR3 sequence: CASSLYIGEGYEQYF. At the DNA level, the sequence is TGTGCCAGCAGCTTATATATCGGGGAGGGCTACGAGCAGTACTTC.